The T cell receptor (beta chain) described here comes from a study of shared clonotypes between healthy human individuals (dated by TCRdb to about 2020). About the investigation overall: Three men and a couple of women, aged 18 to 49 years, made up the cohort. Blood TCR repertoires of roughly 5 healthy adults were deeply sequenced to estimate repertoire size and the extent of clonotype sharing between individuals. Libraries were prepared and TCR repertoires were sequenced by different laboratories using diverse techniques, in order to increase sequencing depth and limit assay-specific biases. Each donor's leukapheresis produced roughly between roughly 0.85 and 10 billion PBMCs. The study at large found these results: Pairwise subsampling led to the expectation that sequencing depth would affect the degree of clonotype sharing among donors. Because the study included a small number of donors, the genetic and exposure-history diversity represented was limited. Sampling was limited to blood, and TCR repertoires in tissue likely differ from TCR repertoires in blood.

From a lookup of the germline V gene, CDR1 and CDR2 are MDHEN and SYDVKM. The CDR3 runs 16 residues from the cysteine to the phenylalanine. CDR3 DNA is the only sequence kept; it has 48 bases, read in frame from the first base. Relative to germline, V is missing 8 bases and J is missing 0 bases, with 8 bases of the junction outside any gene match. TCR CDR3 regions were amplified from genomic DNA by multiplex PCR using the deep immunoSEQ assay. Genomic DNA extracted from each cell subset was distributed evenly over all wells of several immunoSEQ 96-well plates, and each plate served as one replicate. For unsorted PBMC, approximately 290 ng of genomic DNA, equivalent to around 30,000 T cell genomes, went into each replicate PCR. Ten immunoSEQ deep assay plates were used to sequence the unsorted PBMC genomic DNA. Purified libraries were measured with a Qubit 3.0 fluorometer, size-checked on a Bioanalyzer 2100, and measured again with the KAPA Library Quantification kit. Every immunoSEQ 96-well plate was sequenced on a dedicated single-read 150-cycle Illumina NextSeq 550 flow cell. The published analysis was carried out like this. Because the immunoSEQ output held only junctional sequences and lacked quality scores, the filtering could not match the filtering applied to full-length reads. To assign V/J genes and CDR3, sequences were annotated using PyIR, a Python wrapper for IgBLAST v1.9, with IMGT germline references. Reads with weak V/J assignments (E-value above 1e-6), missing CDR3, stop codons, out-of-frame junctions, or ambiguous translated residues were removed. A V3J clonotype was defined by an identical inferred V gene, J gene, and CDR3 amino acid sequence. Percentage overlap between repertoires was computed as shared unique clonotypes divided by the size of the smaller repertoire. RTK rarefaction, the Chao1 estimator, and Recon v2.1 estimates of unobserved clonotypes were used to assess repertoire richness. In TCRdb, the immuneACCESS table is reduced to in-frame sequences with V and J assigned. These tables do not hold every clone; where another copy was compared, an unresolved V gene accounts for under half, and the others remain unexplained. V and J calls and clone size are as listed in that table; D and trimming were resolved from the DNA. The table for this sample lists about 510,000 clones; roughly 78% of them were counted only once. The ten largest clonotypes hold roughly 13% of the sample.

The donors were healthy, HIV-negative adults who had no recently reported acute infections or vaccinations. Every donor was a Caucasian adult living in Nashville, Tennessee, USA. In the unsorted samples, 87 million or so PBMCs were counted, and genomic DNA was extracted using the QIAamp DNA Blood Mini kit. After blood collection by leukapheresis, PBMCs were isolated using Ficoll-Histopaque density gradient centrifugation and then cryopreserved in the vapor phase of liquid nitrogen. Turning to this clone: Its antigen specificity is not known. One base away there is no much larger clone; base qualities are not given.

The sequence joins TRBV28 to TRBJ2-1; TRBD2 aligns with 9 central bases. Source material: PBMCs. The sequence derives from a woman between 40 and 50 years old in good health. Some clones in this sample may be carry-over from other donors' samples. The bases read TGTGCCAGCCGCCCCCTGGGACTAGCCTCCTACAATGAGCAGTTCTTC. This codes for CASRPLGLASYNEQFF.